A single sample gave rise to the 14 T cell receptor beta chains below, sequenced in a study of blood T cell repertoires in COVID-19. Clones were read by immunoSEQ multiplex PCR, and TCRdb kept only the in-frame ones, dropping some. The sample records around 450,000 clones, 90% being singletons. Sequencing was performed on PBMCs or T cells enriched from blood (not recorded which). Source of these receptors: a man aged 18 to 30 who had recovered from COVID-19.

V usage is TRBV10-3 and J usage is TRBJ2-2; 8 bases map to TRBD1. The ends lost 9 bases at V and 6 bases at J; junction bases unmatched: 12. Germline V gene lookup returns CDR1 ENHRY and CDR2 SYGVKD. This CDR3 is 15 amino acids long. This CDR3 is CAISPGQGGSGELFF. The CDR3 DNA follows: TGTGCCATTTCCCCCGGACAGGGAGGTTCCGGGGAGCTGTTTTTT.

CDR3 sequence (DNA): TGTGCCAGCAGCTTAGTTGGAGGGGGCAACACTGAAGCTTTCTTT. Translation gives CASSLVGGGNTEAFF. V is TRBV11-2 and J is TRBJ1-1, with 7 bases identical to TRBD1. The V segment lost 1 base and the J segment 2 bases; nucleotides outside the gene matches: 4. The CDR3 totals 15 residues. CDR1 is SGHAT and CDR2 is FQNNGV in the germline V gene.

This clone was counted a few times. The rearrangement uses TRBV7-9 and TRBJ2-2; D is undetermined. Germline-derived CDR1 and CDR2 are SEHNR and FQNEAQ (reference sequence). The CDR3 runs 14 residues. V was trimmed by 1 base and J by 5 bases, leaving 8 bases between them. CDR3 bases: TGTGCCAGCAGCTTAGACTCTGTAACCGGGGAGCTGTTTTTT. Its translation: CASSLDSVTGELFF.

This chain links TRBV4-1 with TRBJ2-1, with 12 bases matching TRBD2. The CDR3 runs to 15 residues. CDR1 is MGHRA, CDR2 YSYEKL, per germline. J was trimmed by 5 bases and V by 1 base; bases with no gene match: 0. The CDR3 reads CASSQGTSGNNEQFF. In DNA form, the CDR3 reads TGCGCCAGCAGCCAAGGGACTAGCGGGAACAATGAGCAGTTCTTC.

The V and J genes are TRBV28 and TRBJ2-7; possibly TRBD2 for D (6 bases). V gave up 6 bases and J gave up 6 bases, with 18 bases separating them. The germline V gene encodes CDR1 MDHEN and CDR2 SYDVKM. This CDR3 has 14 residues. The CDR3 nucleotides are TGTGCCAGCAGCCTGATGAAATCGGAGGGCGAGCAGTACTTC. It yields the protein CASSLMKSEGEQYF.

The chain is built from TRBV27 and TRBJ1-4; D remains unclear. Trimming left V 7 bases short and J 7 bases short, with 7 bases between. The CDR3 sequence is 11 residues long. CDR1 and CDR2 (germline): MNHEY, SMNVEV (reference sequence). In nucleotides, the CDR3 is TGTGCCAGCACCGGCGGTGAAAAACTGTTTTTT. This gives the protein CASTGGEKLFF.

The chain is built from TRBV28 and TRBJ1-5, with a possible D match to TRBD1 (5 bases). The V end lost 5 bases, the J end lost 3 bases, and 11 bases lay between the germline ends. CDR1 and CDR2 from the germline V gene are MDHEN and SYDVKM. The CDR3 contains 14 residues. The CDR3 DNA follows: TGTGCCAGCAGTCCGGGGGGGGTCAATCAGCCCCAGCATTTT. Its protein product is CASSPGGVNQPQHF.

V is TRBV5-1 and J is TRBJ1-4, with TRBD1 matching over 9 bases. With V trimmed by 0 bases and J by 8 bases, 8 bases remained unmatched. The V gene's germline CDR1 is SGHRS and CDR2 YFSETQ. The CDR3 runs to 16 residues. CDR3 sequence: CASSLAPTGGREKLFF. The CDR3 nucleotides read TGCGCCAGCAGCTTGGCCCCCACAGGGGGCCGGGAAAAACTGTTTTTT.

This clone was found a few times. This chain uses TRBV27 with TRBJ2-7; 10 bases map to TRBD2. V was clipped by 6 bases and J by 4 bases; unmatched bases: 12. CDR1 and CDR2 (germline): MNHEY, SMNVEV (reference sequence). This CDR3 is built from 16 residues. The CDR3 protein is CASRPEASGSRYEQYF. The CDR3 nucleotides read TGTGCCAGCAGGCCCGAGGCTAGCGGGAGTAGATACGAGCAGTACTTC.

This sequence joins TRBV28 and TRBJ1-1; D uncertain. Germline-derived CDR1 and CDR2 are MDHEN and SYDVKM. Between the trimmed V and J ends, which lost 5 bases and 0 bases, there was a span of 4 bases. CDR3 length: 12 residues. CDR3 region: CASSLVNTEAFF. The CDR3 region has the DNA TGTGCCAGCAGTCTAGTGAACACTGAAGCTTTCTTT.

The J gene is TRBJ1-5, the V gene TRBV2; perhaps TRBD1 as D (5 bases). CDR3 length: 14 amino acids. Trimming took 7 bases from V and 5 from J, leaving 15 bases between them. CDR1 is SNHLY, CDR2 FYNNEI, per germline. The CDR3: CASKGAASYQPQHF. CDR3 bases: TGTGCCAGCAAAGGGGCAGCGAGCTATCAGCCCCAGCATTTT.

The chain has TRBV27 and TRBJ2-1, with 9 bases that match TRBD2. The CDR3 length is 16 residues. From germline, CDR1 is MNHEY and CDR2 SMNVEV (reference sequence). Trimming at V came to 0 bases and at J to 7 bases, leaving 7 bases not matched to a gene. CDR3 protein: CASSLSWRGGHNEQFF. CDR3 DNA: TGTGCCAGCAGTTTATCCTGGCGGGGGGGCCATAATGAGCAGTTCTTC.

The chain recombines TRBV27 with TRBJ1-4; 7 positions agree with TRBD1. The CDR3 is 14 amino acids. The junction had 9 bases not matched to a gene; V was cut back by 9 bases and J by 5 bases. Germline values: CDR1 MNHEY, CDR2 SMNVEV (reference sequence). The CDR3 protein is CASRPGQQNEKLFF. In DNA, the CDR3 is TGTGCCAGTCGCCCGGGACAGCAAAATGAAAAACTGTTTTTT. Full variable domain (missing parts from reference TRBV27 and TRBJ1-4): EAQVTQNPRYLITVTGKKLTVTCSQNMNHEYMSWYRQDPGLGLRQIYYSMNVEVTDKGDVPEGYKVSRKEKRNFPLILESPSPNQTSLYFCASRPGQQNEKLFFGSGTQLSVL.

The chain carries TRBV14 and TRBJ1-1; 7 bases agree with TRBD1. Germline V gives CDR1 SGHDN, CDR2 FVKESK. CDR3 length: 15 amino acids. The junction had 1 base not matched to a gene; V was cut back by 0 bases and J by 0 bases. The CDR3 DNA is TGTGCCAGCAGCCAAGACAGGGGGTTGAACACTGAAGCTTTCTTT. This encodes CASSQDRGLNTEAFF.